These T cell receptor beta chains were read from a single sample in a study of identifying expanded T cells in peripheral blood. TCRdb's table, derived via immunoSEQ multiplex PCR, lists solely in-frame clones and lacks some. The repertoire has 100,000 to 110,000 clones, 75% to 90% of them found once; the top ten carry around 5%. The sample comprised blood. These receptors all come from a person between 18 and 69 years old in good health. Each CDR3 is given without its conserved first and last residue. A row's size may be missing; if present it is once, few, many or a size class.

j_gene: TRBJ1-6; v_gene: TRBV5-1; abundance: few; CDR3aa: ASSPGRGPEGDSPLH
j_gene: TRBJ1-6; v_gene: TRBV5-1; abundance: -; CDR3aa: ASSPGQGAKNSPLH
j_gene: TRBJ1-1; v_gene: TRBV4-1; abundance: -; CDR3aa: ASSHAGGAGTEAF
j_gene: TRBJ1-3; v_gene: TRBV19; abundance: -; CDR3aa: ASSARNSGNTIY
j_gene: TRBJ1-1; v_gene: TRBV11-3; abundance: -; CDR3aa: ASSLERATEAF
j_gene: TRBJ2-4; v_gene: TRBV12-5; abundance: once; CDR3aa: ASGWGQGEGIQY
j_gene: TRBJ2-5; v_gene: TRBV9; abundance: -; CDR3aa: ASSVGILAGQETQY
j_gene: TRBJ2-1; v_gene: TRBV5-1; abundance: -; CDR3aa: ASSPRLGQF
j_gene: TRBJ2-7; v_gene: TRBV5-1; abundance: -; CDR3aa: ASSLAVRGSEKY
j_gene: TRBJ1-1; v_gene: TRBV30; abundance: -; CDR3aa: AWSVRRGQVRTEAF
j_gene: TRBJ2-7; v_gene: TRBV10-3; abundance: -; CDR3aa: AINKGLTGPYEQY
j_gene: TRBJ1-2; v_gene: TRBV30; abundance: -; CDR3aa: AWSLMGSNYGYT
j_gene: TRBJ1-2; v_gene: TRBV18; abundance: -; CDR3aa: ASSPGGGYT
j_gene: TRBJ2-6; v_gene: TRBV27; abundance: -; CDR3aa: ASSLSLGAGANVLT
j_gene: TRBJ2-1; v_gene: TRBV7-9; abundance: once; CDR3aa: ASSLLAGQSSNEQF
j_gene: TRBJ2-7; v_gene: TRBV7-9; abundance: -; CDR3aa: ASSLVTSGTGEQY
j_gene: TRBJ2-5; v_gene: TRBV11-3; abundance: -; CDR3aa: ASSMTSGGQETQY
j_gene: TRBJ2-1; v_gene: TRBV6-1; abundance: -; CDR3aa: ASSGGPRNEQF
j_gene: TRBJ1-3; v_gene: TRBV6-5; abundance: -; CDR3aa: ASSYSLRSGNTIY
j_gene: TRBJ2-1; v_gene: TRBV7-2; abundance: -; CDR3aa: ASSFGGGTTYNEQF
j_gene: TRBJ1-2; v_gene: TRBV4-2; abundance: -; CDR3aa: ASSQDLGYGYT